Listed below are T cell receptor beta chains from one sample, sequenced in a study of CD8 T cells in Susac syndrome. Each CDR3 protein is one row after TCRdb ran MiXCR on the immunoSEQ multiplex PCR reads. This sample has about 83,000 distinct CDR3 sequences; approximately 96% occur once, and the top ten carry around 0.43%. The sequenced sample consisted of CD8+ T cells from PBMCs. Every receptor here comes from a human donor with Susac syndrome. Each CDR3 is given with its conserved first and last residue. The D gene is left open where the match is weak. Only part of the rows carry a size: once, few, many, or a class if the clone is expanded.

d_call j_call v_call clone_size cdr3_nt cdr3_aa
. TRBJ2-3 TRBV14 . TGTGCCAGCAGCCCGCTAGCGTCCAGCACAGATACGCAGTATTTT CASSPLASSTDTQYF
. TRBJ1-1 TRBV5-6 . TGTGCCAGCAGCTTGAGCGCGGGTGCGAACACTGAAGCTTTCTTT CASSLSAGANTEAFF
. TRBJ1-1 TRBV2 . TGTGCCAGCAGTACCTCCAAGAACACTGAAGCTTTCTTT CASSTSKNTEAFF
. TRBJ2-5 TRBV30 . TGTGCCTGGATGGCAGGCTTCGGGGAGACCCAGTACTTC CAWMAGFGETQYF
. TRBJ2-7 TRBV28 . TGTGCCAGCAGTTCGCCACTAGTTCGGGGCTCCTACGAGCAGTACTTC CASSSPLVRGSYEQYF
. TRBJ1-2 TRBV29-1 . TGCAGCGGGCTTGTAAACTATGGCTACACCTTC CSGLVNYGYTF
TRBD2 TRBJ2-1 TRBV6-1 . TGTGCCAGCAGTGATCTAGCGGGAGTGAATGAGCAGTTCTTC CASSDLAGVNEQFF
TRBD1 TRBJ1-1 TRBV5-6 . TGTGCCAGCAGCTTGTTTTCTGGCTTCGGGACAGGGGACACTGAAGCTTTCTTT CASSLFSGFGTGDTEAFF
. TRBJ2-5 TRBV5-4 . TGTGCCAGCAGCTTGGCCGGTTACGCAGAGACCCAGTACTTC CASSLAGYAETQYF
. TRBJ1-4 TRBV7-9 . TGTGCCAGCAGCGGGGGGAATACTTTCGGTCAACTGTTTTTT CASSGGNTFGQLFF
TRBD2 TRBJ2-3 TRBV6-4 . TGTGCCAGCAGTGTCACTAGCGGGAGTACAGATACGCAGTATTTT CASSVTSGSTDTQYF
. TRBJ2-1 TRBV7-9 . TGTGCCAGCAGCTTAGCGCGGGTCAATGAGCAGTTCTTC CASSLARVNEQFF
. TRBJ2-1 TRBV20-1 . TGCAGTGCAGCGGACAACTCCTACAATGAGCAGTTCTTC CSAADNSYNEQFF
. TRBJ2-2 TRBV9 . TGTGCCAGCAGCGCCCGGGACGACCAACCCACCGGGGAGCTGTTTTTT CASSARDDQPTGELFF
TRBD2 TRBJ2-1 TRBV12-5 . TGTGCTAGTGGCCGGGGACTAGCGGGAGGGCCGATGGATGAGCAGTTCTTC CASGRGLAGGPMDEQFF
TRBD2 TRBJ2-2 TRBV7-9 . TGTGCCAGCACCCCAGCCGGGACTAGATTCGGGGAGCTGTTTTTT CASTPAGTRFGELFF
TRBD2 TRBJ2-1 TRBV6-2/TRBV6-3 once TGTGCCAGCAGTTATTGTTGCGGGAGTACCCAAGGCTCCTACAATGAGCAGTTCTTC CASSYCCGSTQGSYNEQFF